Below are 27 T cell receptor beta chains sequenced from a single sample in a study of shared clonotypes between healthy human individuals. Clones were sequenced by immunoSEQ multiplex PCR, and TCRdb holds only the in-frame ones, with some missing. The table includes about 1,800,000 clones, about 95% detected once. Only CD45RO-negative cells positively selected for CCR7 counted as naive CD8 cells, so terminally differentiated effector memory CD45RA+ cells were excluded. The source material was naive CD8+ T cells sorted from blood. All receptors derive from a man between 18 and 35 years old in good health.

The gene calls are TRBV6-1 and TRBJ1-5; D unclear. V shed 0 bases and J shed 4 bases, with 13 bases lying between them. Germline V gene data show CDR1 as MNHNS and CDR2 as SASEGT. There are 16 residues in the CDR3. In nucleotides, the CDR3 is TGTGCCAGCAGTGAAGCGATGGGCGACTGGAATCAGCCCCAGCATTTT. Residues: CASSEAMGDWNQPQHF.

The chain uses TRBV9 and TRBJ2-3; D is unclear. This CDR3 comprises 17 residues. Deletions cut 2 bases from V and 0 bases from J, with 16 bases between. Germline CDR1 SGDLS, CDR2 YYNGEE. The CDR3 loop reads CASSVARSTGSTDTQYF. DNA for the CDR3: TGTGCCAGCAGCGTTGCCCGGTCAACCGGAAGCACAGATACGCAGTATTTT.

The chain employs TRBV2 and TRBJ1-4; 10 nucleotides line up with TRBD1. The J segment lost 5 bases and the V segment lost 11 bases, leaving 5 bases of the junction unmatched. This CDR3 region has 13 residues. The germline CDR1 and CDR2 sequences are SNHLY and FYNNEI. CDR3 sequence reads: CAVPGQGNEKLFF. For the CDR3, the DNA is TGTGCCGTACCGGGACAGGGGAATGAAAAACTGTTTTTT.

This rearrangement joins TRBV27 to TRBJ2-7, with D perhaps TRBD2 (6 bases). CDR3 length: 15 amino acids. V was pared by 6 bases and J by 2 bases, with 17 bases between. From germline, CDR1 is MNHEY and CDR2 SMNVEV (reference sequence). CDR3: CASRLLAAPTYEQYF. CDR3 DNA: TGTGCCAGCAGGCTACTAGCAGCCCCAACCTACGAGCAGTACTTC.

The rearrangement joins TRBV13 to TRBJ2-7; the D gene is possibly TRBD1 (6 bases). This CDR3 contains 14 residues. Trimming took off 0 bases at V and 5 bases at J, with 11 bases between the two ends. Germline V CDR1 and CDR2: PRHDT, FYEKMQ (reference sequence). The CDR3 sequence is CASSLGQGYDEQYF. CDR3 bases: TGTGCCAGCAGCTTAGGTCAGGGGTACGACGAGCAGTACTTC.

J is TRBJ2-5 and V is TRBV11-2, with D hard to call. CDR1 SGHAT and CDR2 FQNNGV come from the germline V gene. CDR3 size: 12 residues. V lost 5 bases to trimming and J lost 3 bases, with 7 bases between them. The CDR3: CASSRTEETQYF. The CDR3 DNA follows: TGTGCCAGCAGCCGGACGGAAGAGACCCAGTACTTC.

For this clone: Within the sample, other DNA sequences also encode this same CDR3. This chain links TRBV6-5 with TRBJ1-2; D unresolved. The CDR3 extends over 13 amino acids. Germline-derived CDR1 and CDR2 are MNHEY and SVGAGI. V lost 2 bases and J lost 4, with 8 bases in between. For the CDR3, the DNA is TGTGCCAGCAGTTACGAGGGCGGCTATGGCTACACCTTC. Residues: CASSYEGGYGYTF.

V is TRBV10-3 and J is TRBJ2-7, with D possibly being TRBD1 (6 bases). The germline V gene has CDR1 ENHRY and CDR2 SYGVKD. The CDR3 loop spans 14 amino acids. V was clipped by 6 bases and J by 3 bases, with 15 bases between them. CDR3 residues: CAISRPGQIYEQYF. The CDR3 DNA reads TGTGCCATCAGCAGACCGGGACAAATCTACGAGCAGTACTTC.

This clone has a single count. The CDR3 DNA sequence: TGTGCCAGCAGTCTAAGTGAGAACACCGGGGAGCTGTTTTTT. It specifies CASSLSENTGELFF. V gene TRBV2 combines with J gene TRBJ2-2; D remains ambiguous. Germline CDR1 reads SNHLY; CDR2 reads FYNNEI. V lost 5 bases, J lost 1 base, and 8 bases lay in between. This CDR3 region has 14 residues.

The gene calls are TRBV28 and TRBJ1-5, with D tentatively TRBD1 (6 bases). V lost 4 bases and J 7 bases, leaving 14 bases between the germline ends. Germline V gene lookup returns CDR1 MDHEN and CDR2 SYDVKM. This CDR3 comprises 14 residues. CDR3 sequence (DNA): TGTGCCAGCAGTTCCCTGGGGGGCTTGCAGCCCCAGCATTTT. Its protein is CASSSLGGLQPQHF. The full variable domain, completed using reference TRBV28 and TRBJ1-5, is DVKVTQSSRYLVKRTGEKVFLECVQDMDHENMFWYRQDPGLGLRLIYFSYDVKMKEKGDIPEGYSVSREKKERFSLILESASTNQTSMYLCASSSLGGLQPQHFGDGTRLSIL.

The rearrangement uses TRBV2 and TRBJ2-2; D is possibly TRBD1 (7 bases). The ends were cut back, 2 bases at V and 2 bases at J, with 12 bases in the middle. Germline lookup yields CDR1 SNHLY and CDR2 FYNNEI. The CDR3 loop spans 16 amino acids. DNA of the CDR3: TGTGCCAGCAGTGAATGGGGGGACAGTAACACCGGGGAGCTGTTTTTT. Translating it yields CASSEWGDSNTGELFF. Based on the CDR3 plus reference TRBV2 and TRBJ2-2, the full variable domain is EPEVTQTPSHQVTQMGQEVILRCVPISNHLYFYWYRQILGQKVEFLVSFYNNEISEKSEIFDDQFSVERPDGSNFTLKIRSTKLEDSAMYFCASSEWGDSNTGELFFGEGSRLTVL.

This clone was picked up one time. The rearrangement joins TRBV9 to TRBJ2-4; possibly TRBD1 for D (6 bases). The germline V gene encodes CDR1 SGDLS and CDR2 YYNGEE. V was cut by 0 bases and J by 8 bases, with 12 bases left in between. The CDR3 is made up of 14 amino acids. The CDR3 protein is CASSVGQAGDIQYF. Written as DNA, the CDR3 is TGTGCCAGCAGCGTAGGACAGGCAGGAGACATTCAGTACTTC.

CDR3 DNA sequence: TGTGCCAGCAGCTCACCGGTGACAGGGGGTGTGTATGGCTACACCTTC. Translated: CASSSPVTGGVYGYTF. The J gene is TRBJ1-2, the V gene TRBV7-9, with TRBD1 matching over 9 bases. This CDR3 contains 16 residues. From germline, CDR1 is SEHNR and CDR2 FQNEAQ (reference sequence). With 4 bases clipped from V and 5 bases from J, the junction kept 11 bases outside the gene matches.

V usage is TRBV2 and J usage is TRBJ2-5, with TRBD2 as a possible D gene (5 bases). Trimming stripped 9 bases from V and 5 bases from J, with 22 bases between. This CDR3 spans 15 amino acids. Germline values: CDR1 SNHLY, CDR2 FYNNEI. This CDR3 is CASVEQRSLKETQYF. CDR3 coding DNA: TGTGCCAGTGTTGAACAGCGGAGTTTGAAGGAGACCCAGTACTTC. The full variable domain, its missing parts supplied by reference TRBV2 and TRBJ2-5, is EPEVTQTPSHQVTQMGQEVILRCVPISNHLYFYWYRQILGQKVEFLVSFYNNEISEKSEIFDDQFSVERPDGSNFTLKIRSTKLEDSAMYFCASVEQRSLKETQYFGPGTRLLVL.

The chain uses TRBV7-6 and TRBJ1-5; TRBD1 is a possible D gene (5 bases). The CDR3 totals 14 residues. V gave up 5 bases and J gave up 9 bases, with 17 bases separating them. The germline V gene encodes CDR1 SGHVS and CDR2 FNYEAQ. The CDR3 bases are TGTGCCAGCAGCGAATCAGTAGAGGGACGGCCCCAGCATTTT. As protein: CASSESVEGRPQHF.

As to this clone: This sample includes further DNA sequences coding for the same CDR3. The genes are TRBV6-5 and TRBJ1-1; D remains ambiguous. The V end lost 0 bases, the J end lost 1 base, and 6 bases lay between the germline ends. This CDR3 comprises 14 residues. Germline assignment: CDR1 MNHEY and CDR2 SVGAGI. The CDR3 is CASSYSGWNTEAFF. The CDR3 nucleotides are TGTGCCAGCAGTTACTCGGGCTGGAACACTGAAGCTTTCTTT.

This chain connects TRBV11-2 to TRBJ1-4; no definite D call. CDR1 is SGHAT and CDR2 is FQNNGV in the germline V gene. Trimming cost V 0 bases and J 0 bases, with 14 bases left between them. The CDR3 contains 18 residues. The CDR3 region has the DNA TGTGCCAGCAGCTTAGAGGGTCGGGCCCTCGCAACTAATGAAAAACTGTTTTTT. It is translated as CASSLEGRALATNEKLFF.

The V call is TRBV4-3, the J call TRBJ2-1, with unresolved D. The CDR3 has 16 amino acids. V lost 3 bases and J lost 2, with 14 bases in between. CDR1 LGHNA and CDR2 YSLEER come from the germline V gene. The CDR3 is CASSQEWADAYNEQFF. CDR3 bases: TGCGCCAGCAGCCAGGAATGGGCTGATGCCTACAATGAGCAGTTCTTC.

This chain links TRBV5-6 with TRBJ2-3; D is tentatively TRBD1 or TRBD2 (6 bases each). The CDR3 extends over 16 amino acids. V was clipped by 0 bases and J by 5 bases, with 16 bases between them. Germline values: CDR1 SGHDT, CDR2 YYEEEE. The CDR3 coding sequence is TGTGCCAGCAGCTTGGCGTTTGGGGGGCGCATAGATACGCAGTATTTT. Its translation is CASSLAFGGRIDTQYF.

J is TRBJ1-2 and V is TRBV2; D not resolved. Germline lookup yields CDR1 SNHLY and CDR2 FYNNEI. Trimming took 2 bases from V and 0 from J, leaving 10 bases between them. The length of the CDR3 is 15 residues. The CDR3 region has the DNA TGTGCCAGCAGTGAAAACCCCGTCGCTAACTATGGCTACACCTTC. Its translation: CASSENPVANYGYTF. Complete variable domain (other parts from reference TRBV2 and TRBJ1-2): EPEVTQTPSHQVTQMGQEVILRCVPISNHLYFYWYRQILGQKVEFLVSFYNNEISEKSEIFDDQFSVERPDGSNFTLKIRSTKLEDSAMYFCASSENPVANYGYTFGSGTRLTVV.

The chain recombines TRBV5-3 with TRBJ1-1; D is unresolved. TRBV5-3 is given ORF status, its function remaining uncertain. CDR3 length equals 15 residues. V was shortened by 4 bases and J by 3 bases, with 16 bases between the two germline ends. The chain's CDR3 is CARSPRTEQHTEAFF. Here the CDR3 DNA reads TGTGCCAGAAGCCCAAGGACCGAGCAACACACTGAAGCTTTCTTT.

The J gene is TRBJ2-7, the V gene TRBV28; TRBD1 agrees at 7 bases. The germline CDR1 and CDR2 sequences are MDHEN and SYDVKM. The CDR3 sequence is 13 residues long. Trimming took 4 bases from V and 5 from J; bases not matched to a gene: 5. The CDR3 protein is CASSSGTAHEQYF. CDR3 bases: TGTGCCAGCAGTTCCGGGACAGCCCACGAGCAGTACTTC.

In this sample, this clone turned up once. The V gene is TRBV6-5, the J gene TRBJ2-2, with D perhaps matching TRBD2 (6 bases). V was clipped by 6 bases and J by 7 bases, with 12 bases between them. There are 13 residues in the CDR3. Germline V lookup: CDR1 MNHEY, CDR2 SVGAGI. The CDR3 loop is CASRSRGFGELFF. As DNA, the CDR3 is TGTGCCAGCAGGTCCCGGGGGTTCGGGGAGCTGTTTTTT.

The rearrangement joins TRBV19 to TRBJ2-7; 11 bases agree with TRBD2. Germline-derived CDR1 and CDR2 are LNHDA and SQIVND (reference sequence). Trimming cost V 3 bases and J 2 bases; bases outside gene matches: 6. This CDR3 region has 16 residues. CDR3 sequence: CASSISLAGGPYEQYF. The CDR3 DNA is TGTGCCAGTAGTATCAGTCTAGCGGGGGGACCCTACGAGCAGTACTTC.

The genes are TRBV5-3 and TRBJ2-2, with 15 bases that match TRBD2. TRBV5-3 is noted as an ORF with a role that remains uncertain. The CDR3 contains 17 residues. Trimming took 4 bases from V and 3 from J; bases not matched to a gene: 4. The CDR3 bases are TGTGCCAGAAGCCGGACTAGCGGGAGGGCCGACACCGGGGAGCTGTTTTTT. This gives the protein CARSRTSGRADTGELFF.

The V call is TRBV7-3, the J call TRBJ2-7; the D call may be TRBD1 or TRBD2 (5 bases each). The CDR3 has 13 amino acids. The germline gives CDR1 SGHTA, CDR2 FQGTGA. Trimming shortened V by 5 bases and J by 6 bases, and 14 bases separated the two germline ends. The CDR3 region has the DNA TGTGCCAGCAGCACCGATTTGGGGACCGAGCAGTACTTC. This sequence encodes CASSTDLGTEQYF.

J is TRBJ2-7 and V is TRBV5-4; 9 nucleotides line up with TRBD1. Germline assignment: CDR1 SGHNT and CDR2 YYREEE (reference sequence). The CDR3 is made up of 14 amino acids. V was clipped by 4 bases and J by 6 bases; unmatched bases: 8. The CDR3 loop is CASSVNTGGSEQYF. CDR3 coding DNA: TGTGCCAGCAGCGTGAATACAGGGGGCAGCGAGCAGTACTTC.